Listed below are T cell receptor beta chains from one sample, sequenced in a study of response to subunit inactivated influenza vaccine. MiXCR was run by TCRdb on the RT-PCR reads, yielding one entry per CDR3 protein. The table records a few hundred thousand distinct CDR3 sequences, around 13% of them present only once. The specimen comprised PBMCs from blood, sampled 11 to 12 days after vaccination. The source is a man aged 50 to 59 who received an inactivated influenza vaccine. Both conserved end residues are part of each CDR3. The D gene is left open where the match is weak. The size entry is marked missing in some rows and otherwise reads once, few, many or a size class.

j_call d_call clone_size v_call cdr3_aa cdr3_nt
TRBJ1-1 TRBD1 few TRBV7-8 CASSYFPPGTGGKSGVAFF TGTGCCAGCAGCTACTTCCCCCCGGGGACAGGGGGGAAATCGGGGGTAGCTTTCTTT
TRBJ2-1 NA few TRBV28 CASSPLWGSEDEQFF TGTGCCAGCAGTCCACTTTGGGGGTCAGAGGATGAGCAGTTCTTC
TRBJ1-2 NA few TRBV3-1 CASSLHPGQRTYGYTF TGTGCCAGCAGCCTTCATCCGGGACAACGGACCTATGGCTACACCTTC
TRBJ2-1 TRBD1 few TRBV2 CASPLRGQNDNEQFF TGTGCCAGCCCTTTGAGGGGACAGAATGACAATGAGCAGTTCTTC
TRBJ2-7 NA NA TRBV20-1 CSAPGIGLGEQYF TGCAGTGCCCCAGGGATAGGACTGGGCGAGCAGTACTTC
TRBJ2-1 NA few TRBV4-1 CASSQTLGTYNEQFF TGCGCCAGCAGCCAAACATTGGGTACCTACAATGAGCAGTTCTTC
TRBJ2-2 TRBD1 many TRBV5-1 CASSYYPDRVNTGELFF TGCGCCAGCAGCTATTACCCGGACAGGGTTAACACCGGGGAGCTGTTTTTT
TRBJ1-2 NA NA TRBV5-1 CASSLAGARGYTF TGCGCCAGCAGCTTGGCCGGGGCTCGGGGCTACACCTTC
TRBJ2-1 TRBD1 NA TRBV29-1 CSVTGTGGSSFYNEQFF TGCAGCGTCACCGGGACAGGGGGCTCCTCCTTCTACAATGAGCAGTTCTTC
TRBJ2-1 NA NA TRBV5-1 CASSFAVDLIHEQFF TGCGCCAGCAGCTTTGCGGTAGACCTTATCCATGAGCAGTTCTTC
TRBJ2-7 NA NA TRBV19 CASSSLGELIPSYVQYF TGTGCCAGTAGTAGCCTCGGGGAGCTCATACCGTCCTACGTGCAGTACTTC
TRBJ2-1 NA NA TRBV11-2 CASSLDFGFYNEQFF TGTGCCAGCAGCTTAGATTTCGGGTTCTACAATGAGCAGTTCTTC
TRBJ2-3 NA NA TRBV29-1 CSVDLSGRSTDTQYF TGCAGCGTTGACTTAAGTGGGAGGAGCACAGATACGCAGTATTTT
TRBJ2-1 TRBD2 few TRBV20-1 CSARDAGGTYNEQFF TGCAGTGCTAGAGACGCGGGAGGGACCTACAATGAGCAGTTCTTC
TRBJ1-3 NA many TRBV27 CASSFRSGNTIYF TGTGCCAGCAGTTTTAGGTCTGGAAACACCATATATTTT
TRBJ1-6 NA NA TRBV3-1 CASCQDLFNSPLHF TGTGCCAGCTGCCAAGACCTCTTTAATTCACCCCTCCACTTT
TRBJ2-7 NA few TRBV4-3 CASSQDVSLREQYF TGCGCCAGCAGCCAAGATGTCTCTCTTCGAGAGCAGTACTTC
TRBJ1-6 NA NA TRBV28 CASSSRVNLPLHF TGTGCCAGCAGCTCCAGGGTTAATTTACCCCTCCACTTT
TRBJ2-3 TRBD2 few TRBV3-1 CASSRALVGGRSDTQYF TGTGCCAGCAGCCGGGCCCTAGTAGGCGGGAGGTCAGATACGCAGTATTTT
TRBJ1-1 TRBD1 NA TRBV30 CAWRRDRITNTEAFF TGTGCCTGGAGGAGGGACAGGATAACGAACACTGAAGCTTTCTTT
TRBJ2-7 TRBD1 NA TRBV20-1 CSARVRDRGLKTTYEQYF TGCAGTGCTAGAGTCCGGGACAGGGGGCTTAAAACCACCTACGAGCAGTACTTC
TRBJ2-1 TRBD2 many TRBV5-1 CASSLVRAGAYNEQFF TGCGCCAGCAGCTTGGTTCGAGCGGGGGCATACAATGAGCAGTTCTTC
TRBJ2-5 NA many TRBV7-2 CASSLGASWGETQYF TGTGCCAGCAGCTTAGGGGCCTCGTGGGGGGAGACCCAGTACTTC
TRBJ2-1 NA NA TRBV20-1 CSARVAGTPSYNEQFF TGCAGTGCTAGAGTGGCCGGGACTCCCTCCTACAATGAGCAGTTCTTC
TRBJ2-2 TRBD2 NA TRBV7-6 CASSFIAGGPTGELFF TGTGCCAGCAGCTTCATCGCGGGAGGGCCAACCGGGGAGCTGTTTTTT
TRBJ1-5 TRBD1 many TRBV20-1 CSACRTGRGNQPQHF TGCAGTGCGTGTAGGACAGGGCGCGGCAATCAGCCCCAGCATTTT
TRBJ1-6 NA few TRBV9 CASSPDGINSPLHF TGTGCCAGCAGCCCGGACGGAATTAATTCACCCCTCCACTTT
TRBJ2-1 TRBD2 NA TRBV7-2 CASSLSLAGWNEQFF TGTGCCAGCAGCTTAAGCCTAGCGGGATGGAATGAGCAGTTCTTC
TRBJ1-1 NA few TRBV4-3 CASSQVGTPNTEAFF TGCGCCAGCAGCCAAGTCGGGACACCGAACACTGAAGCTTTCTTT
TRBJ1-5 NA NA TRBV15 CATSGETASNQPQHF TGTGCCACCAGCGGGGAGACAGCTAGCAATCAGCCCCAGCATTTT
TRBJ1-4 NA NA TRBV29-1 CSVLDYRDKEKLFF TGCAGCGTCCTCGATTACCGGGACAAAGAAAAACTGTTTTTT
TRBJ2-5 TRBD2 few TRBV3-1 CASSPGLAGGAQETQYF TGTGCCAGCAGCCCGGGACTAGCGGGAGGAGCGCAAGAGACCCAGTACTTC
TRBJ2-1 TRBD1 few TRBV9 CASSAPSGQNEQFF TGTGCCAGCAGCGCGCCCTCGGGACAGAATGAGCAGTTCTTC
TRBJ2-1 TRBD2 few TRBV2 CASSGPSGGLRNEQFF TGTGCCAGCAGTGGTCCCAGCGGGGGGCTAAGGAATGAGCAGTTCTTC
TRBJ2-3 TRBD2 few TRBV20-1 CSARGYRLAGGFTDTQYF TGCAGTGCTAGAGGCTATAGGCTAGCGGGGGGATTCACAGATACGCAGTATTTT
TRBJ2-1 NA few TRBV28 CASSLSVRFTIEQFF TGTGCCAGCAGTTTAAGTGTTCGGTTTACAATCGAGCAGTTCTTC
TRBJ1-1 NA NA TRBV5-6 CASSLLGVMNTEAFF TGTGCCAGCAGCTTGTTAGGCGTTATGAACACTGAAGCTTTCTTT
TRBJ1-2 NA many TRBV12-3/TRBV12-4 CASSPQVRYGYTF TGTGCCAGCAGTCCACAGGTGCGGTATGGCTACACCTTC
TRBJ2-4 NA NA TRBV7-2 CASSLINHGTSGNIQYF TGTGCCAGCAGCTTAATAAATCATGGGACTTCAGGAAACATTCAGTACTTC
TRBJ1-1 NA NA TRBV7-9 CASSSALGRHTEAFF TGTGCCAGCAGCTCAGCTCTCGGACGGCACACTGAAGCTTTCTTT
TRBJ2-5 TRBD2 NA TRBV12-3/TRBV12-4 CASTRGLAIETQYF TGTGCCAGCACCCGAGGACTAGCGATAGAGACCCAGTACTTC
TRBJ1-1 NA many TRBV7-6 CASSRMGGNTEAFF TGTGCCAGCAGCCGAATGGGGGGAAACACTGAAGCTTTCTTT
TRBJ2-1 TRBD2 NA TRBV5-1 CASSLVPGGTISYNEQFF TGCGCCAGCAGCTTGGTACCGGGGGGAACTATCTCCTACAATGAGCAGTTCTTC
TRBJ2-5 NA NA TRBV24-1 CATSDNPGNQETQYF TGTGCCACCAGTGATAACCCGGGGAATCAAGAGACCCAGTACTTC
TRBJ2-5 TRBD2 NA TRBV20-1 CSAVKAGGASETQYF TGCAGTGCGGTCAAGGCGGGGGGGGCGTCGGAGACCCAGTACTTC
TRBJ2-7 NA NA TRBV7-2 CASSSGISYEQYF TGTGCCAGCAGCTCGGGGATTTCCTACGAGCAGTACTTC
TRBJ2-7 TRBD2 NA TRBV29-1 CSVTSGPYEQYF TGCAGCGTCACTAGCGGGCCTTACGAGCAGTACTTC
TRBJ1-5 NA NA TRBV4-2 CASSQDRRNQPQHF TGTGCCAGCAGCCAAGACCGTCGGAATCAGCCCCAGCATTTT
TRBJ2-1 NA few TRBV6-5 CASSYSSDSYNEQFF TGTGCCAGCAGTTACTCATCCGACTCCTACAATGAGCAGTTCTTC
TRBJ1-5 NA NA TRBV20-1 CSAHLQGYSNQPQHF TGCAGTGCTCACCTACAGGGTTATAGCAATCAGCCCCAGCATTTT
TRBJ2-1 TRBD1 NA TRBV10-3 CAISAGGNEQFF TGTGCCATCAGTGCAGGGGGCAATGAGCAGTTCTTC
TRBJ2-2 TRBD2 many TRBV29-1 CSVRGTSGRVGVTGELFF TGCAGCGTTAGGGGGACTAGCGGGAGGGTCGGAGTAACCGGGGAGCTGTTTTTT
TRBJ2-2 TRBD2 few TRBV20-1 CSAEKSSGDKDVGELFF TGCAGTGCTGAGAAGTCTAGCGGGGATAAGGATGTCGGGGAGCTGTTTTTT